This T cell receptor (beta chain) was sequenced for a study of human T cells and chemical hapten exposure. As to time point: pre-sensitization, week 0. Indicated treatment: therapeutic diphenylcyclopropenone sensitization with weekly scalp DPC. TCRdb passed the RACE reads through MiXCR, listing each CDR3 protein once. The repertoire has approximately 400,000 distinct CDR3 sequences, roughly 5% of them found once; the top ten carry 2.6%. This clonotype has ten or more counts. J lost 0 bases, V lost 5 bases, and 3 bases had no gene match. Germline V CDR1 and CDR2: KGHSH, LQKENI. This CDR3 has 14 amino acids.

This specimen consisted of whole blood, obtained in connection with sensitization to the hapten diphenylcyclopropenone (DPC). J is TRBJ1-2 and V is TRBV18; the match to TRBD1 covers 7 bases. This TCR derives from a woman between 45 and 60 years old with alopecia areata. Some clones in this sample may be carry-over from other donors' samples. The CDR3 DNA is TGTGCCAGCTCAGGAGGGACAGCTAACTATGGCTACACCTTC. Translating it yields CASSGGTANYGYTF.